This T cell receptor beta chain was observed in a study of blood T cell repertoires in COVID-19. Study at large: The samples span acute and convalescent COVID-19 from the United States, Italy and Spain.

As originally analysed: Reference gene primer amplification gave nucleated cell count estimates. Clones were sequenced by immunoSEQ multiplex PCR, and TCRdb holds only the in-frame ones, with some missing. Clone size and V and J calls were adopted from that table, with D and trimming inferred from the DNA. The sample includes about 19,000 clones, roughly 93% seen only once; the top ten take roughly 16%. The CDR3 covers 15 residues. Germline values: CDR1 SGDLS, CDR2 YYNGEE. Losses at the gene ends were 4 bases for V and 4 bases for J; bases not matched to a gene: 6. The sample was peripheral blood. The chain couples TRBV9 to TRBJ2-1; 9 bases are a match to TRBD2. This receptor was taken from a human donor in a cohort sampled during active COVID-19. CDR3 sequence: CASSIRLADYNEQFF. In DNA form, the CDR3 reads TGTGCCAGCAGCATCCGACTAGCGGATTACAATGAGCAGTTCTTC.